This TCR beta chain was profiled in a study of PD-1 blockade in classical Hodgkin lymphoma. Every patient relapsed after autologous stem cell transplantation, and brentuximab vedotin exposure varied. Germline loops: CDR1 MDHEN, CDR2 SYDVKM. The length of the CDR3 is 14 residues. The V and J ends lost 3 bases and 2 bases respectively, with 10 bases between them. This table comes from immunoSEQ multiplex PCR, and its TCRdb copy is limited to in-frame clones, with some not included. The table records fewer than 30,000 clones, more than 80% of them present only once. The sample here was peripheral blood mononuclear cells (PBMCs), taken before the second cycle of nivolumab. The clonotype originates from a human donor with classical Hodgkin lymphoma. V is TRBV28 and J is TRBJ1-2, with D possibly matching TRBD1 (5 bases). The CDR3 sequence: CASSFSDTNYGYTF. CDR3 coding DNA: TGTGCCAGCAGTTTCTCGGACACCAACTATGGCTACACCTTC.